This record concerns one TCR beta chain sequence. TCRdb re-called the 5' RACE reads with MiXCR, one entry per CDR3 protein. The sample shows about 470,000 distinct CDR3 sequences, 20% to 30% of them seen only once. The record originates from a study of T-cell memory formation after mild COVID-19. As for the study in general: Largely donor-specific sequence clusters came from two donors.

This CDR3 is 15 amino acids long. CDR1 and CDR2 (germline): SSHAT, FNYEAQ (reference sequence). Trimming left V 1 base short and J 4 bases short, with 10 bases between. Sequenced input: PBMCs or a T cell subset sorted from them (not recorded which). The sequence derives from an adult woman who had mild COVID-19 (a few samples of this study predate the infection). Cell type and time point are not known. The rearrangement uses TRBV7-7 and TRBJ2-2; unclear D gene. CDR3 coding DNA: TGTGCCAGCAGCTTAGAGGTTGGGTTCACCGGGGAGCTGTTTTTT. This translates into CASSLEVGFTGELFF.